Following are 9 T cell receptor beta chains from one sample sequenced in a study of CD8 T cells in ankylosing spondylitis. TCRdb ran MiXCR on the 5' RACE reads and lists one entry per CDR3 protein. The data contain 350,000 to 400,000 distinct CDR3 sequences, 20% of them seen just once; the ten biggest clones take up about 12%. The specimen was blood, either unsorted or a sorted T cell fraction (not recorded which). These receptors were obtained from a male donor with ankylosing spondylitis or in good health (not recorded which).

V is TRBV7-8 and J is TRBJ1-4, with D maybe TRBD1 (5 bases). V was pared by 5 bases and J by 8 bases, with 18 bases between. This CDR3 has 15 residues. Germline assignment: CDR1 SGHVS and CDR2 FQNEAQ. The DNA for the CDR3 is TGTGCCAGCAGCCCCGGGGACGGCTTCGGAGAAAAACTGTTTTTT. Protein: CASSPGDGFGEKLFF.

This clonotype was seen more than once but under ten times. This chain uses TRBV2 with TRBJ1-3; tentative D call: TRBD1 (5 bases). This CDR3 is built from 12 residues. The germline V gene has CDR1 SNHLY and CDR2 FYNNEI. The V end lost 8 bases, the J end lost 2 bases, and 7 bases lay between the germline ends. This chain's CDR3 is CASRDAGNTIYF. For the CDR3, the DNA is TGTGCCAGCCGGGACGCTGGAAACACCATATATTTT.

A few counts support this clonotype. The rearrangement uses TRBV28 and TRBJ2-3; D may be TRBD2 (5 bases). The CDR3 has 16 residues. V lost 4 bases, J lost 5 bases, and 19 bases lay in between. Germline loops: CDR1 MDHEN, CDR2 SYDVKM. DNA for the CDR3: TGTGCCAGCAGTTCTCCGGACTCTTGGTGGGGAGATACGCAGTATTTT. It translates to CASSSPDSWWGDTQYF. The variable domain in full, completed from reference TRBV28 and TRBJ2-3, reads DVKVTQSSRYLVKRTGEKVFLECVQDMDHENMFWYRQDPGLGLRLIYFSYDVKMKEKGDIPEGYSVSREKKERFSLILESASTNQTSMYLCASSSPDSWWGDTQYFGPGTRLTVL.

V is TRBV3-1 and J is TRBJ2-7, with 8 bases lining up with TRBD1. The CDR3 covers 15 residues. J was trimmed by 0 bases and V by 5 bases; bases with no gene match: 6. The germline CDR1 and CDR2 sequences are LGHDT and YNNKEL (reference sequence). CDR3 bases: TGTGCCAGCAGCGAGGGACAGGCCCTCTCCTACGAGCAGTACTTC. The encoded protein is CASSEGQALSYEQYF.

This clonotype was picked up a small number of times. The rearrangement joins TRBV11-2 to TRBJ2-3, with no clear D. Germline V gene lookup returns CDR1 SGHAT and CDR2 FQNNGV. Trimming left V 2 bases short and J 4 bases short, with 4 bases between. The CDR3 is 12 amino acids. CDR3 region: CASSLLPDTQYF. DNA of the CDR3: TGTGCCAGCAGCTTACTCCCAGATACGCAGTATTTT. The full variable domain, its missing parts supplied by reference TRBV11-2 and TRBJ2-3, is EAGVAQSPRYKIIEKRQSVAFWCNPISGHATLYWYQQILGQGPKLLIQFQNNGVVDDSQLPKDRFSAERLKGVDSTLKIQPAKLEDSAVYLCASSLLPDTQYFGPGTRLTVL.

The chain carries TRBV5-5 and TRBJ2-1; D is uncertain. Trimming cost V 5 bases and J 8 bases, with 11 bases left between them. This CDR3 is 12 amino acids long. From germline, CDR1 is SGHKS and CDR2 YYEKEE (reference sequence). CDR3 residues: CASSSGLDEQFF. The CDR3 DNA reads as TGTGCCAGCAGTTCCGGTTTGGATGAGCAGTTCTTC.

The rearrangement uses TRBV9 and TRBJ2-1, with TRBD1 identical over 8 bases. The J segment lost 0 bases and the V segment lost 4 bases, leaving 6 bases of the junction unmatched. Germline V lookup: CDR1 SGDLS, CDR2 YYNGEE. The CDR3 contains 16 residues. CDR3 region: CASSSPDRVSYNEQFF. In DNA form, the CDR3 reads TGTGCCAGCAGCTCTCCGGACAGGGTCTCCTACAATGAGCAGTTCTTC.

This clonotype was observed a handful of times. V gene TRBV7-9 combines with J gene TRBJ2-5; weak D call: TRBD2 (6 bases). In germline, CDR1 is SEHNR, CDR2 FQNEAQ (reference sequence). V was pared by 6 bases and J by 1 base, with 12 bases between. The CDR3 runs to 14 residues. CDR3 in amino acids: CASRDRGTQETQYF. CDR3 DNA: TGTGCCAGCAGAGACCGCGGGACCCAAGAGACCCAGTACTTC. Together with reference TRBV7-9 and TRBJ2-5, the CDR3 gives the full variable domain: DTGVSQNPRHKITKRGQNVTFRCDPISEHNRLYWYRQTLGQGPEFLTYFQNEAQLEKSRLLSDRFSAERPKGSFSTLEIQRTEQGDSAMYLCASRDRGTQETQYFGPGTRLLVL.

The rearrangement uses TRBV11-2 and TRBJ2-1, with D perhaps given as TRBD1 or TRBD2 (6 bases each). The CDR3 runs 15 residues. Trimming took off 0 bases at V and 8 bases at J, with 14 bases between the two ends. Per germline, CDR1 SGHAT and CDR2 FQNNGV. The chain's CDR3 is CASSLDTGAVDEQFF. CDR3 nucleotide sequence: TGTGCCAGCAGCTTAGATACGGGGGCGGTCGATGAGCAGTTCTTC.